A single T cell receptor (beta chain) is shown here with its context. The antigen is undetermined. The sample comes from a study of graft-versus-host responses after intestinal transplantation. Overall study: Each recipient received a multivisceral, liver-intestinal, or isolated intestinal graft. The study's findings and limits: GvH clones detected in recipient marrow included some appearing first in ileum or blood.

TCRdb's table, derived via immunoSEQ multiplex PCR, lists solely in-frame clones and lacks some. The sample shows about 100,000 clones, roughly 84% of them seen only once. The germline V and J ends were trimmed by 3 bases and 4 bases, with 6 bases remaining between them. CDR3 size: 13 residues. Germline CDR1 SGHAT, CDR2 FQNNGV. This chain joins TRBV11-2 and TRBJ2-2, with a weak D call TRBD2 (6 bases). The source is a human donor who received an intestinal transplant. The source was unstimulated CD4+ T cells sorted from spleen or lymph node cells, collected before intestinal transplant. CDR3 residues: CASSFSGTGELFF. CDR3 bases: TGTGCCAGCAGCTTTAGCGGCACCGGGGAGCTGTTTTTT.